The 8 T cell receptor beta chains below come from one sample, sequenced in a study of identical twins. TCRdb passed the 5' RACE reads through MiXCR, listing each CDR3 protein once. Of approximately 700,000 distinct CDR3 sequences in the sample, around 6% are singletons; the top ten hold 1.5% to 2%. Input material: naive T cells sorted from blood. The receptors stem from a man between 18 and 29 years old in good health.

This clonotype has a count of ten or more. The rearrangement uses TRBV7-8 and TRBJ2-3; D unclear. CDR3 length equals 14 residues. CDR1 is SGHVS and CDR2 is FQNEAQ in the germline V gene. V was trimmed by 4 bases and J by 4 bases, leaving 12 bases between them. The CDR3 DNA is TGTGCCAGCAGCTGGGGTTTTATCCCAGATACGCAGTATTTT. Amino acids: CASSWGFIPDTQYF.

This clonotype was recorded many times. This rearrangement joins TRBV5-1 to TRBJ2-5; D assignment may be TRBD1 or TRBD2 (5 bases each). The V gene's germline CDR1 is SGHRS and CDR2 YFSETQ. Trimming removed 0 bases from V and 5 bases from J, with 14 bases in between. This CDR3 region has 15 residues. The CDR3 DNA sequence: TGCGCCAGCAGCTTGGCCAAGTCAGGGAGTGAGACCCAGTACTTC. Its translation is CASSLAKSGSETQYF.

This clonotype occurred many times. The J gene is TRBJ2-5, the V gene TRBV29-1; D ambiguous. The length of the CDR3 is 11 residues. V lost 5 bases and J lost 2, with 6 bases in between. The V gene's germline CDR1 is SQVTM and CDR2 ANQGSEA. CDR3 residues: CSVHGQETQYF. The CDR3 nucleotides are TGCAGCGTTCACGGACAAGAGACCCAGTACTTC.

The V gene is TRBV20-1, the J gene TRBJ2-1; 8 bases line up with TRBD2. The length of the CDR3 is 14 residues. Per germline, CDR1 DFQATT and CDR2 SNEGSKA (reference sequence). V trimming: 6 bases; J trimming: 3 bases; junction bases outside the gene matches: 7. In DNA form, the CDR3 reads TGCAGTGCGGGGCGGGGGACTAGCTACAATGAGCAGTTCTTC. Protein: CSAGRGTSYNEQFF.

This clonotype has at least ten counts. V is TRBV12-3 or TRBV12-4 and J is TRBJ1-2; D perhaps matches TRBD1 (5 bases). The germline V and J ends were trimmed by 3 bases and 1 base, with 18 bases remaining between them. CDR3 length: 17 residues. CDR3 nucleotide sequence: TGTGCCAGCAGTTTTTGGGCGCAGGGAGGAGATAACTATGGCTACACCTTC. Its translation: CASSFWAQGGDNYGYTF.

This clonotype was counted many times. The junction does not match germline at one end; this may be a read error. The chain couples TRBV5-1 to TRBJ2-2; 7 nucleotides agree with TRBD2. The CDR3 has 16 amino acids. In germline, CDR1 is SGHRS, CDR2 YFSETQ. In nucleotides, the CDR3 is TGCGCCAGCACCTTGACCGGGACTATGACCACCGGGGAGCTGTTTTTT. As protein: CASTLTGTMTTGELFF.

The chain is built from TRBV14 and TRBJ2-1, with 8 bases fitting TRBD2. J was trimmed by 8 bases and V by 4 bases; bases with no gene match: 13. The germline V gene encodes CDR1 SGHDN and CDR2 FVKESK. The CDR3 contains 16 residues. CDR3 sequence: CASSPPLAGLGDEQFF. CDR3 coding DNA: TGTGCCAGCAGCCCCCCTCTAGCGGGCTTGGGGGATGAGCAGTTCTTC.

This clonotype was seen ten or more times. V gene TRBV5-1 combines with J gene TRBJ2-1, with 12 bases that match TRBD2. CDR3 length: 18 residues. Germline V CDR1 and CDR2: SGHRS, YFSETQ. The J segment lost 2 bases and the V segment lost 0 bases, leaving 6 bases of the junction unmatched. CDR3 residues: CASSLAKLAGGAYNEQFF. DNA for the CDR3: TGCGCCAGCAGCTTGGCAAAACTAGCGGGAGGTGCCTACAATGAGCAGTTCTTC. The full variable domain, rest sourced from reference TRBV5-1 and TRBJ2-1, is KAGVTQTPRYLIKTRGQQVTLSCSPISGHRSVSWYQQTPGQGLQFLFEYFSETQRNKGNFPGRFSGRQFSNSRSEMNVSTLELGDSALYLCASSLAKLAGGAYNEQFFGPGTRLTVL.